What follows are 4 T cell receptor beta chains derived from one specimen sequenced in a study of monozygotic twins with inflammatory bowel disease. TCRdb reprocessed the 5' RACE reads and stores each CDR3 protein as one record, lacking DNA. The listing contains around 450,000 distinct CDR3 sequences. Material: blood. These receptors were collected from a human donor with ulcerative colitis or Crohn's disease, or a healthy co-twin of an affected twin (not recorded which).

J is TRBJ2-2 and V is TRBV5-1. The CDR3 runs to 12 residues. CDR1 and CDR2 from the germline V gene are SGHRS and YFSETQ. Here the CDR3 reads CASTPNTGELFF.

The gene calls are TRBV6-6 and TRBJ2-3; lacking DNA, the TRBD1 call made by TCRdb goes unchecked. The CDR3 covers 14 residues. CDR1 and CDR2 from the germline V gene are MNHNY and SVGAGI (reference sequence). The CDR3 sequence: CASILAGGLGTQYF.

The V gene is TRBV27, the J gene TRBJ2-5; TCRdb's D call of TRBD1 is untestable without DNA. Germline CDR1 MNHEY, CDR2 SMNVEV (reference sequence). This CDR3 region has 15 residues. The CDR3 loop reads CASSPDRGFQETQYF.

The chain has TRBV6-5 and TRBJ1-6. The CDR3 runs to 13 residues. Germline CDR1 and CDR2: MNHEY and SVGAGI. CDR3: CATRGVSNSPLHF.